This T cell receptor beta chain emerged from a study of blood T cells in healthy people across ages. The authors ran a second PCR of about 7 to 11 cycles using a sample-barcoded 5' primer and a J-beta primer mix. TCRdb used MiXCR to reprocess the 5' RACE reads, holding one entry per CDR3 protein. Of approximately 1,000,000 distinct CDR3 sequences in the sample, roughly two fifths were seen once. The clonotype was recovered from a man aged 18 to 35 in good health. Sequencing was performed on blood.

The DNA of the CDR3 is TGTGCCAGCAGTCTATATCGACAGAACAATCAGCCCCAGCATTTT. This gives the protein CASSLYRQNNQPQHF. The chain recombines TRBV2 with TRBJ1-5, with D maybe TRBD1 (5 bases). The germline gives CDR1 SNHLY, CDR2 FYNNEI. This CDR3 spans 15 amino acids. The ends were cut back, 5 bases at V and 3 bases at J, with 14 bases in the middle.